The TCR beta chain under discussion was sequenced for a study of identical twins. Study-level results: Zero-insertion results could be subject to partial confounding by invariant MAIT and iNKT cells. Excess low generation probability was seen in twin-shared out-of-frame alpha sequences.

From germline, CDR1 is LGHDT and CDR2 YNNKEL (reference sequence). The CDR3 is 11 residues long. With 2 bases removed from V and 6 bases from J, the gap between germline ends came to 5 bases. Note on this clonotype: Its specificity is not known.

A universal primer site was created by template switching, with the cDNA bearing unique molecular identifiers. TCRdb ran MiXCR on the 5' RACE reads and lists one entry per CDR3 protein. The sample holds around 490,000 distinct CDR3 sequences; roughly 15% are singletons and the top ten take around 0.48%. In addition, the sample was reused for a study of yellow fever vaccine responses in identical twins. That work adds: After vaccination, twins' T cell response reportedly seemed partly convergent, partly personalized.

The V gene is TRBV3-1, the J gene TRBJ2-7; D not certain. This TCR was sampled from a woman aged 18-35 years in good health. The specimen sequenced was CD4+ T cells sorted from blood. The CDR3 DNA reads TGTGCCAGCAGCCAATTGGGCGAGCAGTACTTC. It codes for CASSQLGEQYF.